What follows are 16 T cell receptor beta chains derived from one specimen sequenced in a study of control samples from healthy donors and cancer patients. Repertoires were generated with immunoSEQ multiplex PCR, while TCRdb's copy carries only in-frame clones and drops some. The data show roughly 140,000 clones, approximately 91% seen once. The sample was blood. These receptors were taken from a man aged 30 to 39 in good health.

The rearrangement links TRBV9 to TRBJ2-2, with 9 bases fitting TRBD1. Germline V CDR1 and CDR2: SGDLS, YYNGEE. The CDR3 contains 15 residues. The ends lost 1 base at V and 6 bases at J; junction bases unmatched: 4. CDR3 nucleotides: TGTGCCAGCAGCGTAACACAGGGGGCATCCGGGGAGCTGTTTTTT. This encodes CASSVTQGASGELFF.

The chain employs TRBV10-3 and TRBJ1-1; tentative D call: TRBD1 (5 bases). The germline V gene encodes CDR1 ENHRY and CDR2 SYGVKD. Trimming shortened V by 2 bases and J by 1 base, and 8 bases separated the two germline ends. CDR3 size: 14 residues. CDR3 DNA: TGTGCCATCAGTGAGGCGACAGCGAACACTGAAGCTTTCTTT. Translating it yields CAISEATANTEAFF.

This clone has just one count. The V call is TRBV29-1, the J call TRBJ2-5, with 8 bases that match TRBD2. The CDR3 runs 12 residues. Germline V CDR1 and CDR2: SQVTM, ANQGSEA. J gave up 7 bases and V 2 bases, and 3 bases lay outside the gene matches. The CDR3 nucleotides are TGCAGCGTTGAACGGGGGGGGTCGACCCAGTACTTC. Encoded protein: CSVERGGSTQYF.

V is TRBV19 and J is TRBJ2-1; D gene uncertain. V was clipped by 1 base and J by 4 bases, with 5 bases between them. This CDR3 is 13 amino acids long. Per germline, CDR1 LNHDA and CDR2 SQIVND (reference sequence). CDR3 DNA: TGTGCCAGTAGTATAGGACTGTACAATGAGCAGTTCTTC. As protein: CASSIGLYNEQFF.

The chain's CDR3 is CATSEGGHSRGYGYTF. The CDR3 nucleotides are TGTGCCACCAGTGAAGGTGGACATTCTAGGGGCTATGGCTACACCTTC. The V call is TRBV24-1, the J call TRBJ1-2, with D tentatively TRBD1 (5 bases). Trimming took 4 bases from V and 4 from J, leaving 18 bases between them. The germline CDR1 and CDR2 sequences are KGHDR and SFDVKD. The CDR3 sequence is 16 residues long.

The chain joins TRBV2 to TRBJ2-7; D not resolved. The CDR3 spans 13 residues. From germline, CDR1 is SNHLY and CDR2 FYNNEI. The V gene lost 4 bases and the J gene lost 2 bases, with 9 bases spanning the gap. The DNA for the CDR3 is TGTGCCAGCAGTGGAGAAATCCCCTACGAGCAGTACTTC. It yields the protein CASSGEIPYEQYF.

The genes are TRBV6-5 and TRBJ2-1; D gene ambiguous. Germline V gene lookup returns CDR1 MNHEY and CDR2 SVGAGI. With 6 bases removed from V and 10 bases from J, the gap between germline ends came to 13 bases. This CDR3 spans 12 amino acids. CDR3 DNA sequence: TGTGCCAGCAGCCCAAGGTCAGCCGAGCAGTTCTTC. This translates into CASSPRSAEQFF.

The chain joins TRBV14 to TRBJ1-3, with no clear D. V gave up 1 base and J gave up 1 base, with 14 bases separating them. The CDR3 is 17 amino acids. Germline values: CDR1 SGHDN, CDR2 FVKESK. Here the CDR3 DNA reads TGTGCCAGCAGCCAAGCAAGTATCTTTTTTTCTGGAAACACCATATATTTT. It is translated as CASSQASIFFSGNTIYF.

This sequence joins TRBV9 and TRBJ1-6; D ambiguous. Germline loops: CDR1 SGDLS, CDR2 YYNGEE. The CDR3 is 16 residues long. V was trimmed by 0 bases and J by 8 bases, leaving 15 bases between them. The CDR3 sequence is CASSVVSGPRDSPLHF. As DNA, the CDR3 is TGTGCCAGCAGCGTAGTCTCGGGCCCCCGGGATTCACCCCTCCACTTT.

The chain joins TRBV11-3 to TRBJ2-1, with 8 bases that match TRBD2. Germline V gene sequence: CDR1 SGHNT, CDR2 YENEEA. J gave up 4 bases and V 1 base, and 6 bases lay outside the gene matches. CDR3 size: 16 residues. The CDR3 region has the DNA TGTGCCAGCAGCTTAGGTTCTAGCGGGTATTACAATGAGCAGTTCTTC. Translating it yields CASSLGSSGYYNEQFF.

The rearrangement joins TRBV24-1 to TRBJ2-3; D is perhaps TRBD2 (7 bases). Germline lookup yields CDR1 KGHDR and CDR2 SFDVKD. The CDR3 loop spans 15 amino acids. V was trimmed by 5 bases and J by 8 bases, leaving 19 bases between them. The CDR3 nucleotides are TGTGCCACCAGTGTTGGCGGGGGCGGTGAGGGTACGCAGTATTTT. It yields the protein CATSVGGGGEGTQYF.

The rearrangement joins TRBV3-1 (or the pseudogene TRBV3-2) to TRBJ2-7, with 7 bases matching TRBD2. Trimming took 0 bases from V and 3 from J; bases not matched to a gene: 5. From germline, CDR1 is LGHDT and CDR2 YNNKEL (reference sequence). The CDR3 contains 15 residues. This CDR3 reads CASSQDTSAHYEQYF. CDR3 bases: TGTGCCAGCAGCCAAGATACTAGCGCCCACTACGAGCAGTACTTC.

V gene TRBV9 combines with J gene TRBJ1-5; 9 bases are a match to TRBD1. Losses at the gene ends were 3 bases for V and 5 bases for J; bases not matched to a gene: 9. The CDR3 consists of 16 residues. The V gene's germline CDR1 is SGDLS and CDR2 YYNGEE. The CDR3 DNA is TGTGCCAGCAGCGCCGGGACAGGGTATGCCGATCAGCCCCAGCATTTT. Protein sequence: CASSAGTGYADQPQHF.

This chain links TRBV7-3 with TRBJ2-5, with TRBD2 matching over 8 bases. The CDR3 is 16 amino acids. The V gene's germline CDR1 is SGHTA and CDR2 FQGTGA. Trimming removed 5 bases from V and 5 bases from J; junction bases left unmatched: 13. The DNA for the CDR3 is TGTGCCAGCAGCCCGGGTTTCGGGAGGGCAGCGGAGACCCAGTACTTC. It codes for CASSPGFGRAAETQYF.

V usage is TRBV25-1 and J usage is TRBJ2-5; possibly TRBD2 for D (6 bases). V was clipped by 1 base and J by 2 bases, with 17 bases between them. Germline V lookup: CDR1 MGHDK, CDR2 SYGVNS. The CDR3 length is 17 residues. The CDR3 spells CASSESTIGGIQETQYF. Here the CDR3 DNA reads TGTGCCAGCAGTGAATCTACCATCGGGGGAATACAAGAGACCCAGTACTTC.

This rearrangement joins TRBV3-1 (or the pseudogene TRBV3-2) to TRBJ2-7; 7 positions agree with TRBD2. The CDR3 length is 13 residues. The V gene's germline CDR1 is LGHDT and CDR2 YNNKEL (reference sequence). J lost 2 bases, V lost 2 bases, and 0 bases had no gene match. CDR3 sequence (DNA): TGTGCCAGCAGCCAACTAGCGGCCTACGAGCAGTACTTC. This gives the protein CASSQLAAYEQYF.